The 32 T cell receptor beta chains presented below share a single source sample, sequenced in a study of cytomegalovirus exposure and HLA in healthy donors. Amplification used 60 Vbeta primers and 13 Jbeta primers. Clones were read by immunoSEQ multiplex PCR, and TCRdb kept only the in-frame ones, dropping some. The table has about 150,000 clones, around 80% seen once. The sample was PBMCs. The receptors here all came from a young man in good health and CMV-seropositive.

The chain couples TRBV7-2 to TRBJ2-1; the match to TRBD2 covers 8 bases. The length of the CDR3 is 19 residues. The trim removed 2 bases at V and 8 bases at J, leaving 20 bases unmatched. CDR1 SGHTA and CDR2 FQGNSA come from the germline V gene. CDR3 sequence (DNA): TGTGCCAGCAGCTTATCTCGGGGCAGGGGTAGCGGGGTGGCCTATGAGCAGTTCTTC. Protein product: CASSLSRGRGSGVAYEQFF.

The CDR3, as DNA: TGTGCCAGCATGGGGGGGGCGCGGACTGAAGCTTTCTTT. Translated, it gives CASMGGARTEAFF. This chain connects TRBV27 to TRBJ1-1; D is possibly TRBD1 (6 bases). CDR3 length: 13 amino acids. Between the trimmed V and J ends, which lost 7 bases and 5 bases, there was a span of 14 bases. Per germline, CDR1 MNHEY and CDR2 SMNVEV (reference sequence).

The J gene is TRBJ2-7, the V gene TRBV6-5, with D possibly matching TRBD2 (6 bases). The CDR3 covers 16 residues. V was cut by 0 bases and J by 0 bases, with 12 bases left in between. The V gene's germline CDR1 is MNHEY and CDR2 SVGAGI. This chain's CDR3 is CASSYSTGEFSYEQYF. In DNA, the CDR3 is TGTGCCAGCAGTTACTCGACGGGAGAATTCTCCTACGAGCAGTACTTC.

The V and J genes are TRBV27 and TRBJ2-7; 10 bases are a match to TRBD1. Looked up from germline, CDR1 is MNHEY and CDR2 is SMNVEV (reference sequence). V lost 6 bases to trimming and J lost 5 bases; unmatched junction nucleotides: 7. The CDR3 runs 14 residues. CDR3 DNA: TGTGCCAGCAGCCACACCGGGACAGGGGACGAGCAGTACTTC. Protein: CASSHTGTGDEQYF.

The rearrangement uses TRBV23-1 and TRBJ1-5, with D perhaps TRBD1 (5 bases). TRBV23-1 is known as an ORF, though its function is uncertain. CDR3 length: 15 residues. Trimming took off 3 bases at V and 0 bases at J, with 9 bases between the two ends. The CDR3 DNA reads as TGCGCCAGCAGTCAGCGGGGGAATAGCAATCAGCCCCAGCATTTT. This gives the protein CASSQRGNSNQPQHF.

The gene calls are TRBV28 and TRBJ2-1; 8 positions agree with TRBD1. Losses at the gene ends were 6 bases for V and 2 bases for J; bases not matched to a gene: 6. Germline CDR1 MDHEN, CDR2 SYDVKM. The CDR3 covers 15 residues. As DNA, the CDR3 is TGTGCCAGCAGAAACCAGGGGGCGCCCTACAATGAGCAGTTCTTC. Its translation: CASRNQGAPYNEQFF.

The rearrangement joins TRBV14 to TRBJ2-3, with D possibly matching TRBD2 (6 bases). The CDR3 loop spans 17 amino acids. V shed 0 bases and J shed 4 bases, with 17 bases lying between them. The germline CDR1 and CDR2 sequences are SGHDN and FVKESK. CDR3 nucleotides: TGTGCCAGCAGCCAAGAAGGTGGGGGGATTCGCCCAGATACGCAGTATTTT. Translating gives CASSQEGGGIRPDTQYF. Combining the CDR3 with reference TRBV14 and TRBJ2-3 gives the whole variable domain EAGVTQFPSHSVIEKGQTVTLRCDPISGHDNLYWYRRVMGKEIKFLLHFVKESKQDESGMPNNRFLAERTGGTYSTLKVQPAELEDSGVYFCASSQEGGGIRPDTQYFGPGTRLTVL.

The gene calls are TRBV11-2 and TRBJ1-2; D is ambiguous. CDR3 length: 14 residues. Germline V CDR1 and CDR2: SGHAT, FQNNGV. The ends were cut back, 3 bases at V and 6 bases at J, with 14 bases in the middle. Here the CDR3 DNA reads TGTGCCAGCAGCTTGTTACTTGAGACTCATGGCTACACCTTC. Its protein product is CASSLLLETHGYTF.

The genes are TRBV6-5 and TRBJ2-2; 8 positions agree with TRBD1. Germline V gene sequence: CDR1 MNHEY, CDR2 SVGAGI. The CDR3 consists of 14 residues. V lost 7 bases to trimming and J lost 7 bases; unmatched junction nucleotides: 8. This CDR3 reads CASTRTGWGGELFF. The CDR3 region has the DNA TGTGCCAGCACCAGGACAGGGTGGGGCGGGGAGCTGTTTTTT.

The rearrangement joins TRBV6-1 to TRBJ2-7, with D possibly matching TRBD2 (5 bases). V was shortened by 7 bases and J by 6 bases, with 10 bases between the two germline ends. Germline V lookup: CDR1 MNHNS, CDR2 SASEGT. This CDR3 contains 11 residues. Here the CDR3 DNA reads TGTGCCAGCACCTCGAGCGGCGAGCAGTACTTC. Translation gives CASTSSGEQYF.

This clone was counted a single time. The chain uses TRBV7-6 and TRBJ2-7; 7 nucleotides agree with TRBD2. The length of the CDR3 is 14 residues. The V gene's germline CDR1 is SGHVS and CDR2 FNYEAQ. V trimming: 5 bases; J trimming: 4 bases; junction bases outside the gene matches: 8. The CDR3 spells CASSPVTGRYEQYF. The CDR3 region has the DNA TGTGCCAGCAGCCCAGTCACCGGGAGGTACGAGCAGTACTTC.

The CDR3 nucleotides read TGTGCCAGCAGCTTAGACCCTACAGGGGCACAAGAGACCCAGTACTTC. It specifies CASSLDPTGAQETQYF. The rearrangement links TRBV11-3 to TRBJ2-5; 7 bases are a match to TRBD1. This CDR3 has 16 amino acids. With V trimmed by 0 bases and J by 2 bases, 6 bases remained unmatched. Germline V lookup: CDR1 SGHNT, CDR2 YENEEA.

The chain employs TRBV6-5 and TRBJ1-3; D is possibly TRBD1 (5 bases). V lost 3 bases, J lost 4 bases, and 16 bases lay in between. There are 16 residues in the CDR3. Germline V gene sequence: CDR1 MNHEY, CDR2 SVGAGI. The CDR3 coding sequence is TGTGCCAGCAGTTATCGCGGTGATCGGGGGGGAAACACCATATATTTT. Protein product: CASSYRGDRGGNTIYF.

V usage is TRBV9 and J usage is TRBJ2-3, with D unresolved. Trimming removed 1 base at V and 4 bases at J, with 13 bases between. The CDR3 length is 15 residues. In germline, CDR1 is SGDLS, CDR2 YYNGEE. CDR3 protein: CASSVRTFRADTQYF. The DNA for the CDR3 is TGTGCCAGCAGCGTAAGAACATTCCGGGCAGATACGCAGTATTTT.

CDR3 in amino acids: CASSSKWSTEAFF. The CDR3, as DNA: TGTGCCAGCTCCTCGAAATGGAGCACTGAAGCTTTCTTT. The chain joins TRBV6-5 to TRBJ1-1; no firm D call. This CDR3 region has 13 residues. Germline loops: CDR1 MNHEY, CDR2 SVGAGI. V was shortened by 8 bases and J by 4 bases, with 14 bases between the two germline ends.

The rearrangement joins TRBV5-1 to TRBJ2-1; D is uncertain. Trimming removed 0 bases at V and 3 bases at J, with 10 bases between. This CDR3 spans 15 amino acids. From germline, CDR1 is SGHRS and CDR2 YFSETQ. CDR3 amino acids: CASSLEQTFYNEQFF. The CDR3 bases are TGCGCCAGCAGCTTGGAACAGACCTTCTACAATGAGCAGTTCTTC.

This chain connects TRBV7-3 to TRBJ2-7, with 9 bases lining up with TRBD2. Germline assignment: CDR1 SGHTA and CDR2 FQGTGA. V lost 2 bases and J lost 3; bases outside the gene matches: 8. The CDR3 is 16 amino acids. The CDR3 DNA reads as TGTGCCAGCAGCTTAGGCTCTACGACTAGCGGCTACGAGCAGTACTTC. Translated: CASSLGSTTSGYEQYF. Full variable domain (outside the CDR3, taken from reference TRBV7-3 and TRBJ2-7): GAGVSQTPSNKVTEKGKYVELRCDPISGHTALYWYRQSLGQGPEFLIYFQGTGAADDSGLPNDRFFAVRPEGSVSTLKIQRTERGDSAVYLCASSLGSTTSGYEQYFGPGTRLTVT.

This clone was picked up a small number of times. The rearrangement links TRBV19 to TRBJ2-7; TRBD1 is a possible D gene (7 bases). V lost 3 bases and J lost 4, with 13 bases in between. Germline CDR1 LNHDA, CDR2 SQIVND (reference sequence). The CDR3 length is 14 residues. CDR3 coding DNA: TGTGCCAGTAGTATTCGTGCGGGACAGTACGAGCAGTACTTC. Encoded protein: CASSIRAGQYEQYF.

This chain links TRBV7-9 with TRBJ2-2; D perhaps matches TRBD2 (6 bases). With 1 base removed from V and 0 bases from J, the gap between germline ends came to 6 bases. There are 15 residues in the CDR3. The germline gives CDR1 SEHNR, CDR2 FQNEAQ (reference sequence). The CDR3 sequence: CASSLGGANTGELFF. The CDR3 region has the DNA TGTGCCAGCAGCTTAGGCGGGGCGAACACCGGGGAGCTGTTTTTT.

V and J are TRBV7-6 and TRBJ2-7, with 12 bases aligning to TRBD2. This CDR3 spans 17 amino acids. V dropped 1 base and J dropped 5; count of bases not matched to a gene: 9. CDR1 is SGHVS and CDR2 is FNYEAQ in the germline V gene. CDR3 DNA: TGTGCCAGCAGCTTAGTAAGCCTAGCGGGGGGGTTCGACGAGCAGTACTTC. Protein: CASSLVSLAGGFDEQYF.

The gene calls are TRBV5-1 and TRBJ2-2; 14 bases match TRBD2. V lost 0 bases to trimming and J lost 5 bases; unmatched junction nucleotides: 9. CDR1 and CDR2 (germline): SGHRS, YFSETQ. The CDR3 extends over 19 amino acids. The CDR3 spells CASSLAGRLAGGRTGELFF. The CDR3 DNA sequence: TGCGCCAGCAGCTTGGCCGGAAGACTAGCGGGGGGGCGAACCGGGGAGCTGTTTTTT.

The rearrangement links TRBV6-6 to TRBJ2-1, with TRBD2 matching over 12 bases. Germline CDR1 is MNHNY and CDR2 is SVGAGI (reference sequence). This CDR3 region has 15 residues. Germline trimming cut 7 bases from V and 3 bases from J; bases unmatched to any gene: 4. The CDR3 loop is CASTLGLAGYNEQFF. The CDR3 bases are TGTGCCAGCACCCTGGGACTAGCGGGCTACAATGAGCAGTTCTTC.

This clone was counted a few times. The rearrangement uses TRBV28 and TRBJ2-2; 9 bases agree with TRBD2. The V segment lost 5 bases and the J segment 4 bases; nucleotides outside the gene matches: 11. This CDR3 spans 17 amino acids. Germline V gene sequence: CDR1 MDHEN, CDR2 SYDVKM. CDR3 in amino acids: CASSPLAGGPGTGELFF. As DNA, the CDR3 is TGTGCCAGCAGTCCCCTTGCGGGAGGGCCGGGCACCGGGGAGCTGTTTTTT.

V and J are TRBV7-2 and TRBJ2-2; D perhaps matches TRBD2 (5 bases). The CDR3 has 14 amino acids. V was cut by 1 base and J by 4 bases, with 7 bases left in between. Looked up from germline, CDR1 is SGHTA and CDR2 is FQGNSA. CDR3 in amino acids: CASSLESGTGELFF. The CDR3 DNA sequence: TGTGCCAGCAGCTTAGAAAGCGGCACCGGGGAGCTGTTTTTT.

The J gene is TRBJ1-4, the V gene TRBV10-2; TRBD1 aligns across 8 bases. The CDR3 has 14 amino acids. With V trimmed by 6 bases and J by 8 bases, 8 bases remained unmatched. Germline V gives CDR1 WSHSY, CDR2 SAAADI. DNA for the CDR3: TGCGCCAGCAGAGAGACAGGGGTAGGCGAAAAACTGTTTTTT. It codes for CASRETGVGEKLFF.

CDR3: CASSVSGGADGELFF. The CDR3 nucleotides read TGCGCCAGCAGTGTTAGCGGGGGGGCCGACGGGGAGCTGTTTTTT. The chain has TRBV10-1 and TRBJ2-2; TRBD2 aligns across 11 bases. CDR1 is WNHNN and CDR2 is SYGVQD in the germline V gene (reference sequence). This CDR3 contains 15 residues. Trimming removed 4 bases from V and 7 bases from J; junction bases left unmatched: 5.

The chain uses TRBV10-1 and TRBJ1-2; 7 bases are shared with TRBD1. CDR3 size: 13 residues. With V trimmed by 6 bases and J by 1 base, 2 bases remained unmatched. Germline V gives CDR1 WNHNN, CDR2 SYGVQD (reference sequence). This CDR3 is CASSRGFNYGYTF. The CDR3 coding sequence is TGCGCCAGCAGCAGGGGGTTTAACTATGGCTACACCTTC.

The V gene is TRBV11-3, the J gene TRBJ2-7; 8 nucleotides line up with TRBD1. CDR3 length: 14 amino acids. CDR1 is SGHNT, CDR2 YENEEA, per germline. V shed 5 bases, J shed 2 bases, and the junction held 5 bases outside the gene matches. CDR3 bases: TGTGCCAGCAGCGCGACAGGGGTGACCTACGAGCAGTACTTC. Translating it yields CASSATGVTYEQYF.

This clone was picked up a small number of times. The chain carries TRBV6-4 and TRBJ1-6; no reliable D call. Looked up from germline, CDR1 is MRHNA and CDR2 is SNTAGT. Trimming pared 7 bases from V and 9 bases from J, leaving 16 bases between. This CDR3 has 14 residues. The CDR3 DNA sequence: TGTGCCAGCATAGGCGACGGGGAATCTTCACCCCTCCACTTT. Protein product: CASIGDGESSPLHF.

The chain joins TRBV5-8 to TRBJ2-1; 8 bases match TRBD1. CDR3 length: 16 amino acids. Germline lookup yields CDR1 SGHTS and CDR2 YDEGEE. Losses at the gene ends were 2 bases for V and 10 bases for J; bases not matched to a gene: 14. CDR3 sequence: CASSLAGDRGLGEQFF. The CDR3 DNA reads as TGTGCCAGCAGCTTAGCTGGAGACAGGGGTCTCGGGGAGCAGTTCTTC.

The chain recombines TRBV19 with TRBJ2-5; possible D gene TRBD2, 6 bases. From germline, CDR1 is LNHDA and CDR2 SQIVND (reference sequence). The CDR3 spans 12 residues. With 9 bases removed from V and 4 bases from J, the gap between germline ends came to 12 bases. The CDR3 loop is CASRAAGETQYF. The CDR3 bases are TGTGCCAGCAGGGCAGCGGGAGAGACCCAGTACTTC.

The chain carries TRBV11-2 and TRBJ2-1, with 7 bases aligning to TRBD2. Per the germline V gene, CDR1 is SGHAT and CDR2 is FQNNGV. Germline trimming cut 0 bases from V and 7 bases from J; bases unmatched to any gene: 0. The CDR3 sequence is 13 residues long. The CDR3 loop is CASSLDSGNEQFF. CDR3 nucleotide sequence: TGTGCCAGCAGCTTAGATAGCGGGAATGAGCAGTTCTTC. The complete variable domain, with remaining parts taken from reference TRBV11-2 and TRBJ2-1, reads EAGVAQSPRYKIIEKRQSVAFWCNPISGHATLYWYQQILGQGPKLLIQFQNNGVVDDSQLPKDRFSAERLKGVDSTLKIQPAKLEDSAVYLCASSLDSGNEQFFGPGTRLTVL.